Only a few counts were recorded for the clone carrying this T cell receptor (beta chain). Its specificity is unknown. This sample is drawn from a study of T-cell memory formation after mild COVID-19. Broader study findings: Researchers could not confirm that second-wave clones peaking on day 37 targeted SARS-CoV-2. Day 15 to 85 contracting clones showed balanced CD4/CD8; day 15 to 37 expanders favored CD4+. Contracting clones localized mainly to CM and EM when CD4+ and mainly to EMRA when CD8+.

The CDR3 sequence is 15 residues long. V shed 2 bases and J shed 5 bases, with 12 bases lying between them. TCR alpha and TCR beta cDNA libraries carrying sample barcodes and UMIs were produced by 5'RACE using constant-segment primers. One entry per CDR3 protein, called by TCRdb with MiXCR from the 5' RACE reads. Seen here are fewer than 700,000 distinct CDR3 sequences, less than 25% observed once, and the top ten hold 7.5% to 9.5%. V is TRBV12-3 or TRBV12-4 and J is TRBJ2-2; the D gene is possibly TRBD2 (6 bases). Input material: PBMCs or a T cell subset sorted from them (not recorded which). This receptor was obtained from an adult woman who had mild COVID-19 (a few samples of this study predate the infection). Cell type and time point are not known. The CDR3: CASSLKRVLTGELFF. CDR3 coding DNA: TGTGCCAGCAGTTTAAAGCGGGTTTTAACCGGGGAGCTGTTTTTT.